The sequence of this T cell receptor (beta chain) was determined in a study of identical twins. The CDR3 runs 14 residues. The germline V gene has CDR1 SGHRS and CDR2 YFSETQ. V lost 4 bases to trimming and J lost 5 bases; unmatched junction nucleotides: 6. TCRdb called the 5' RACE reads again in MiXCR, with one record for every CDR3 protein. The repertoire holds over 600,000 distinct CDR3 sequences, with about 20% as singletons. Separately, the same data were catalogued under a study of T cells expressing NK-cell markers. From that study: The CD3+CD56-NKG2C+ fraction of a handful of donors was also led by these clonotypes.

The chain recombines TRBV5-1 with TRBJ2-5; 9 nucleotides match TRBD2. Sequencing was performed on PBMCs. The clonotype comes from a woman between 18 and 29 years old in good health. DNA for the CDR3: TGCGCCAGCAGCCCCGGGACTAGCATCGAGACCCAGTACTTC. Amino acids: CASSPGTSIETQYF.